The present TCR beta chain was sequenced within a study of T cell responses to AZD1222 COVID-19 vaccine. The wider study: Second-dose recipients at about 4 or about 12 weeks were treated as one pooled group. Study-wide results and limits: AZD1222 recipients seropositive at baseline numbered only six or seven. Females made up more of the donors, who were largely white British, and clonal diversity may have come out too low.

Generated by immunoSEQ multiplex PCR, the TCRdb table keeps only in-frame clones and is missing some. The repertoire holds about 130,000 clones, with about 94% as singletons. Concerning this clone itself: The target antigen is unknown. Its ends do not fully match the called genes, so a read error is possible.

Germline V gene data show CDR1 as SSHAT and CDR2 as FNYEAQ (reference sequence). The CDR3 is made up of 17 amino acids. This TCR derives from an adult in good health. Sequenced here: peripheral blood, sampled on day 0 of AZD1222 vaccination. V gene TRBV7-7 combines with J gene TRBJ2-3; possible D gene TRBD2, 5 bases. The CDR3 region is CASSPLRDSVSTDTQYF. The DNA for the CDR3 is TGTGCTAGCAGCCCCCTGAGGGATAGCGTCAGCACAGATACGCAGTATTTT. Full variable domain (rest looked up from reference TRBV7-7 and TRBJ2-3): GAGVSQSPRYKVTKRGQDVTLRCDPISSHATLYWYQQALGQGPEFLTYFNYEAQPDKSGLPSDRFSAERPEGSISTLTIQRTEQRDSAMYRCASSPLRDSVSTDTQYFGPGTRLTVL.